The 2 T cell receptor beta chains below come from one sample, sequenced in a study of blood T cell repertoires in COVID-19. Assay used: immunoSEQ multiplex PCR; TCRdb lists only in-frame clones, some missing. The table shows 70,000 to 80,000 clones, with 82% occurring only once. Sequenced input: peripheral blood. These receptors all come from a woman aged 80 or over with acute or convalescent COVID-19.

V usage is TRBV4-1 and J usage is TRBJ1-3, with a possible D match to TRBD1 (6 bases). The CDR3 totals 16 residues. Germline V gene sequence: CDR1 MGHRA, CDR2 YSYEKL. The V end lost 1 base, the J end lost 2 bases, and 12 bases lay between the germline ends. CDR3 nucleotide sequence: TGCGCCAGCAGCCAAGCCGGTAGACAGGCTGGAAACACCATATATTTT. Protein sequence: CASSQAGRQAGNTIYF.

The chain uses TRBV11-2 and TRBJ2-1, with TRBD2 matching 8 bases. In germline, CDR1 is SGHAT, CDR2 FQNNGV. The ends lost 3 bases at V and 3 bases at J; junction bases unmatched: 4. This CDR3 has 15 residues. The CDR3, as DNA: TGTGCCAGCAGCTTGCGGGGGGCGCTCTACAATGAGCAGTTCTTC. It specifies CASSLRGALYNEQFF.